Each of the 29 T cell receptor beta chains below was sequenced from the same sample in a study of shared clonotypes between healthy human individuals. Profiling relied on immunoSEQ multiplex PCR, and the TCRdb table lists in-frame clones only, not all of them. This sample has 400,000 to 500,000 clones, with around three quarters found just once. Sequenced sample: PBMCs. The receptor source for this set is a woman aged 40 to 55 in good health. Some clones in this sample may be carry-over from other donors' samples.

The gene calls are TRBV27 and TRBJ2-5, with a tentative D call TRBD2 (6 bases). The CDR3 spans 16 residues. Trimming left V 5 bases short and J 5 bases short, with 21 bases between. The germline gives CDR1 MNHEY, CDR2 SMNVEV (reference sequence). Written as DNA, the CDR3 is TGTGCCAGCAGTACCAGGAGAGGGGCGGCGGGGGAGACCCAGTACTTC. Its translation is CASSTRRGAAGETQYF.

The rearrangement joins TRBV25-1 to TRBJ2-1, with D hard to call. This CDR3 is 15 amino acids long. Trimming removed 3 bases at V and 0 bases at J, with 9 bases between. The germline gives CDR1 MGHDK, CDR2 SYGVNS. The CDR3 DNA is TGTGCCAGCAGTGATTCTGCTAGCTCCTACAATGAGCAGTTCTTC. Protein: CASSDSASSYNEQFF.

This clone was seen only a few times. This chain uses TRBV4-3 with TRBJ2-2; 8 bases map to TRBD2. The V and J ends lost 1 base and 4 bases, in that order; junction bases with no gene match: 5. CDR3 length: 16 amino acids. Germline V gene lookup returns CDR1 LGHNA and CDR2 YSLEER. The CDR3 region has the DNA TGCGCCAGCAGCCAAGTGGCCGGGAGGGGCACCGGGGAGCTGTTTTTT. The encoded protein is CASSQVAGRGTGELFF.

This chain joins TRBV4-2 and TRBJ2-3; D unclear. Trimming stripped 7 bases from V and 2 bases from J, with 10 bases between. CDR1 and CDR2 from the germline V gene are LGHNA and YNFKEQ. This CDR3 is built from 13 residues. DNA of the CDR3: TGTGCCAGCAAAGGCGTTTTCACAGATACGCAGTATTTT. Protein product: CASKGVFTDTQYF.

V usage is TRBV30 and J usage is TRBJ1-2, with D hard to call. The V gene lost 0 bases and the J gene lost 7 bases, with 9 bases spanning the gap. The germline gives CDR1 GTSNPN, CDR2 SVGIG (reference sequence). This CDR3 comprises 12 residues. CDR3 nucleotides: TGTGCCTGGAGTGTACGAGGGATTGGCTACACCTTC. It is translated as CAWSVRGIGYTF. The complete variable domain, with remaining parts taken from reference TRBV30 and TRBJ1-2, reads SQTIHQWPATLVQPVGSPLSLECTVEGTSNPNLYWYRQAAGRGLQLLFYSVGIGQISSEVPQNLSASRPQDRQFILSSKKLLLSDSGFYLCAWSVRGIGYTFGSGTRLTVV.

This clone showed up just once. The rearrangement links TRBV21-1 to TRBJ1-4; the table's D gene call, TRBD1, was not cross checked with the DNA. TRBV21-1 is a pseudogene locus. The CDR3 is 15 amino acids. This chain's CDR3 is CASSRKRGRDEKLFF. The CDR3, as DNA: TGTGCCAGCAGCAGAAAAAGGGGGCGGGATGAAAAACTGTTTTTT.

This clone was counted between two and nine times. The chain has TRBV4-3 and TRBJ1-2, with D unclear. Germline V gene lookup returns CDR1 LGHNA and CDR2 YSLEER. This CDR3 spans 14 amino acids. V was trimmed by 0 bases and J by 5 bases, leaving 10 bases between them. The CDR3 reads CASSQESGLYGYTF. The CDR3 DNA follows: TGCGCCAGCAGCCAAGAGTCCGGTCTTTATGGCTACACCTTC.

V usage is TRBV5-1 and J usage is TRBJ1-1; the D is unclear. This CDR3 has 15 residues. In germline, CDR1 is SGHRS, CDR2 YFSETQ. V was pared by 0 bases and J by 0 bases, with 9 bases between. The CDR3 nucleotides are TGCGCCAGCAGCTTGGTTGGGAGTATGAACACTGAAGCTTTCTTT. This sequence encodes CASSLVGSMNTEAFF.

This clone turned up a few times. The chain employs TRBV10-1 and TRBJ2-5; unclear D gene. CDR3 size: 12 residues. Trimming cost V 6 bases and J 0 bases, with 5 bases left between them. Germline loops: CDR1 WNHNN, CDR2 SYGVQD (reference sequence). The CDR3 DNA sequence: TGCGCCAGCAGCCCGGACCAAGAGACCCAGTACTTC. Its translation: CASSPDQETQYF.

A few counts support this clone. The rearrangement links TRBV11-2 to TRBJ1-1; 10 bases agree with TRBD1. Per the germline V gene, CDR1 is SGHAT and CDR2 is FQNNGV. CDR3 length: 15 amino acids. Trimming took 5 bases from V and 5 from J; bases not matched to a gene: 8. The CDR3 DNA reads as TGTGCCAGCAGCCTAGCCGGGACAGGGGTTACTGAAGCTTTCTTT. It specifies CASSLAGTGVTEAFF.

This clone was detected only once. V gene TRBV11-2 combines with J gene TRBJ2-1, with a weak D call TRBD2 (6 bases). The CDR3 spans 12 residues. Germline loops: CDR1 SGHAT, CDR2 FQNNGV. V lost 1 base to trimming and J lost 12 bases, with 10 bases between them. Here the CDR3 DNA reads TGTGCCAGCAGCTTAGGACTAGTGGGGCAGTTCTTC. It yields the protein CASSLGLVGQFF.

This clone turned up a few times. The V call is TRBV15, the J call TRBJ2-4; TRBD2 aligns across 13 bases. The CDR3 consists of 18 residues. Germline values: CDR1 LNHNV, CDR2 YYDKDF (reference sequence). With V trimmed by 0 bases and J by 6 bases, 8 bases remained unmatched. CDR3 nucleotide sequence: TGTGCCACCAGCAGAGATCCCGGACTAGCGGGAGAAGGAAACATTCAGTACTTC. Translated: CATSRDPGLAGEGNIQYF.

The chain combines TRBV28 with TRBJ1-2, with TRBD1 as a possible D gene (5 bases). V was clipped by 3 bases and J by 5 bases, with 28 bases between them. This CDR3 contains 19 residues. CDR1 is MDHEN and CDR2 is SYDVKM in the germline V gene. CDR3 region: CASSFRVVWGMGPKYGYTF. The CDR3 DNA reads TGTGCCAGCAGTTTCCGCGTGGTGTGGGGAATGGGGCCGAAGTATGGCTACACCTTC.

The rearrangement joins TRBV7-8 to TRBJ2-2; 7 bases line up with TRBD1. V was pared by 5 bases and J by 7 bases, with 7 bases of the junction left unmatched. CDR3 length: 14 amino acids. Germline assignment: CDR1 SGHVS and CDR2 FQNEAQ. CDR3 sequence (DNA): TGTGCCAGCAGCCGTCACAGGGGATACGGGGAGCTGTTTTTT. This gives the protein CASSRHRGYGELFF.

V usage is TRBV7-2 and J usage is TRBJ2-5; 12 bases map to TRBD2. V lost 1 base and J lost 3; bases outside the gene matches: 6. From germline, CDR1 is SGHTA and CDR2 FQGNSA. The CDR3 is 17 residues long. The CDR3 bases are TGTGCCAGCAGCTTAGTACCAAGACTAGCGGGAGAAGAGACCCAGTACTTC. This codes for CASSLVPRLAGEETQYF.

The chain recombines TRBV9 with TRBJ2-7, with 10 bases that match TRBD2. Germline V lookup: CDR1 SGDLS, CDR2 YYNGEE. This CDR3 region has 15 residues. With 4 bases clipped from V and 2 bases from J, the junction kept 6 bases outside the gene matches. CDR3 residues: CASSLGLAEPYEQYF. As DNA, the CDR3 is TGTGCCAGCAGCCTTGGACTAGCGGAACCCTACGAGCAGTACTTC.

The V call is TRBV4-2, the J call TRBJ1-3; no clear D gene. V dropped 0 bases and J dropped 0 bases, with 9 bases sitting between them. CDR3 length equals 16 residues. Per germline, CDR1 LGHNA and CDR2 YNFKEQ. CDR3 nucleotides: TGTGCCAGCAGCCAAGATCTACCTAACTCTGGAAACACCATATATTTT. It yields the protein CASSQDLPNSGNTIYF.

J is TRBJ2-7 and V is TRBV2, with TRBD2 as a possible D gene (6 bases). The CDR3 is 12 amino acids. CDR1 is SNHLY and CDR2 is FYNNEI in the germline V gene. The V end lost 11 bases, the J end lost 4 bases, and 15 bases lay between the germline ends. For the CDR3, the DNA is TGTGCCGCAAGCGGGTCTGCTTACGAGCAGTACTTC. Translating gives CAASGSAYEQYF.

This clone was counted once. The gene calls are TRBV5-4 and TRBJ1-1; D possibly corresponds to TRBD1 (6 bases). Germline assignment: CDR1 SGHNT and CDR2 YYREEE (reference sequence). V dropped 0 bases and J dropped 4 bases, with 10 bases sitting between them. The CDR3 length is 14 residues. The CDR3 DNA reads TGTGCCAGCAGCTTGGGACAGGCATCCACTGAAGCTTTCTTT. Translated: CASSLGQASTEAFF.

This clone turned up a few times. The V gene is TRBV30, the J gene TRBJ2-5; TRBD1 aligns across 8 bases. Trimming removed 4 bases from V and 2 bases from J; junction bases left unmatched: 3. Germline loops: CDR1 GTSNPN, CDR2 SVGIG (reference sequence). The CDR3 contains 13 residues. CDR3 bases: TGTGCCTGGACACAGGGGGGTCAAGAGACCCAGTACTTC. This gives the protein CAWTQGGQETQYF.

This chain connects TRBV5-4 to TRBJ2-5; no definite D call. The J call may be in error: the DNA end matches TRBJ2-7 better. In germline, CDR1 is SGHNT, CDR2 YYREEE (reference sequence). This CDR3 is built from 13 residues. This chain's CDR3 is CASSLDGPYEQYF. The CDR3 coding sequence is TGTGCCAGCAGTTTAGACGGCCCCTACGAGCAGTACTTC.

This clone has just a few counts. The sample contains more than one DNA sequence encoding this CDR3. The chain is built from TRBV5-1 and TRBJ2-5, with unresolved D. Between the trimmed V and J ends, which lost 0 bases and 2 bases, there was a span of 8 bases. The CDR3 loop spans 14 amino acids. Germline values: CDR1 SGHRS, CDR2 YFSETQ. CDR3 bases: TGCGCCAGCAGCTTGGTGGGCAGTCAAGAGACCCAGTACTTC. Protein: CASSLVGSQETQYF.

The chain employs TRBV19 and TRBJ2-7; TRBD2 matches 10 bases. This CDR3 is built from 16 residues. V dropped 9 bases and J dropped 4; count of bases not matched to a gene: 15. The V gene's germline CDR1 is LNHDA and CDR2 SQIVND (reference sequence). The CDR3 reads CASQGLAGEKGYEQYF. In DNA form, the CDR3 reads TGTGCCAGCCAAGGGCTAGCGGGAGAGAAGGGGTACGAGCAGTACTTC. The entire variable domain, with the rest obtained from reference TRBV19 and TRBJ2-7, is as follows: DGGITQSPKYLFRKEGQNVTLSCEQNLNHDAMYWYRQDPGQGLRLIYYSQIVNDFQKGDIAEGYSVSREKKESFPLTVTSAQKNPTAFYLCASQGLAGEKGYEQYFGPGTRLTVT.

This clone was found once. This likely came from a read error, as a far larger clone is one base away. V gene TRBV6-4 combines with J gene TRBJ2-1, with D perhaps TRBD2 (6 bases). Between the trimmed V and J ends, which lost 0 bases and 3 bases, there was a span of 12 bases. Looked up from germline, CDR1 is MRHNA and CDR2 is SNTAGT. This CDR3 is built from 16 residues. Written as DNA, the CDR3 is TGTGCCAGCAGTGACTCGGATAGCGGAAACTACAATGAGCAGTTCTTC. Translating it yields CASSDSDSGNYNEQFF.

The chain joins TRBV15 to TRBJ1-1, with D unclear. The germline V gene encodes CDR1 LNHNV and CDR2 YYDKDF (reference sequence). V was clipped by 1 base and J by 6 bases, with 6 bases between them. CDR3 length equals 12 residues. Here the CDR3 DNA reads TGTGCCACCAGCAGAGTTGCGTCTGAAGCTTTCTTT. Its translation is CATSRVASEAFF. The full variable domain, its missing parts supplied by reference TRBV15 and TRBJ1-1, is DAMVIQNPRYQVTQFGKPVTLSCSQTLNHNVMYWYQQKSSQAPKLLFHYYDKDFNNEADTPDNFQSRRPNTSFCFLDIRSPGLGDTAMYLCATSRVASEAFFGQGTRLTVV.

The rearrangement links TRBV7-2 to TRBJ2-7; TRBD2 agrees at 11 bases. The CDR3 runs to 15 residues. V lost 5 bases to trimming and J lost 5 bases; unmatched junction nucleotides: 8. The germline V gene has CDR1 SGHTA and CDR2 FQGNSA. CDR3 sequence reads: CASSDNSGRAHEQYF. The CDR3 bases are TGTGCCAGCAGCGACAATAGCGGGAGGGCCCACGAGCAGTACTTC.

This chain connects TRBV10-2 to TRBJ1-6; D is uncertain. Germline CDR1 and CDR2: WSHSY and SAAADI. The CDR3 spans 13 residues. V shed 10 bases and J shed 9 bases, with 16 bases lying between them. The CDR3 sequence: CATQTEMGSPLHF. The CDR3 coding sequence is TGCGCCACCCAGACCGAAATGGGTTCACCCCTCCACTTT.

The chain couples TRBV5-4 to TRBJ1-1; a weak D match, TRBD1 (6 bases). V shed 4 bases and J shed 3 bases, with 13 bases lying between them. This CDR3 is 14 amino acids long. Germline V lookup: CDR1 SGHNT, CDR2 YYREEE (reference sequence). CDR3 in DNA: TGTGCCAGCAGCATGCAGGGGACTCACACTGAAGCTTTCTTT. Translated: CASSMQGTHTEAFF.

The chain joins TRBV5-1 to TRBJ1-2; TRBD1 matches at 9 bases. Germline CDR1 is SGHRS and CDR2 is YFSETQ. The junction had 10 bases not matched to a gene; V was cut back by 0 bases and J by 4 bases. The CDR3 consists of 17 residues. In nucleotides, the CDR3 is TGCGCCAGCAGCTTGGGGGACAGGGTTTCAGGTACCTATGGCTACACCTTC. This codes for CASSLGDRVSGTYGYTF.